One T cell receptor (beta chain) is described in this entry. Its antigen is still unknown. The sample comes from a study of post-analysis software for immune sequencing data. Sequencing libraries made from TCR beta cDNA carried unique molecular identifiers. TCRdb processed the PCR reads anew with MiXCR; each CDR3 protein has one entry. The sample consists of hundreds of thousands of distinct CDR3 sequences, more than 50% of them appearing once. Germline CDR1 is LNHDA and CDR2 is SQIVND (reference sequence). V lost 8 bases to trimming and J lost 0 bases; unmatched junction nucleotides: 11. The CDR3 spans 16 residues. Notes on the study in general: Five or six TRBV segments, including TRBV5-6, TRBV5-1 and TRBV20-1, were more frequent in patients than controls.

The chain carries TRBV19 and TRBJ1-1, with TRBD1 identical over 8 bases. The TCR sequence derives from a girl aged 2-10 years with multiple sclerosis. What was sequenced was blood. CDR3 protein: CASSGQGAFVNTEAFF. The CDR3 DNA reads TGTGCCAGTTCCGGGCAGGGGGCTTTCGTGAACACTGAAGCTTTCTTT.